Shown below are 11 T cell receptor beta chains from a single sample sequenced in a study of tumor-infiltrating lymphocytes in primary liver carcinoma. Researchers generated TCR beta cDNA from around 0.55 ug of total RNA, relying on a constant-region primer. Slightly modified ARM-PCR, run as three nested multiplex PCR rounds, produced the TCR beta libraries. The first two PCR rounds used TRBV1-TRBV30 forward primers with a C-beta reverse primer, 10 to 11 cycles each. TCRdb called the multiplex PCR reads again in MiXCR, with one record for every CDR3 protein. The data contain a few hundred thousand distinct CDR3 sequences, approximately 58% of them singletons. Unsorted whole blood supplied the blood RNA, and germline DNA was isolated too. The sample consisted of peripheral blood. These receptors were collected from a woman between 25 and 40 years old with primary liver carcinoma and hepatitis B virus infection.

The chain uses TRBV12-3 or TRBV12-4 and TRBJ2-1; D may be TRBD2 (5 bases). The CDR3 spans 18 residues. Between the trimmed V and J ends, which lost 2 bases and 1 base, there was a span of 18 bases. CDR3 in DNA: TGTGCCAGCAGTTTAAGACGGTTAGCGCCTTCTTCCTACAATGAGCAGTTCTTC. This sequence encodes CASSLRRLAPSSYNEQFF.

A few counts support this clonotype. The CDR3 loop is CASTQGGPETQYF. CDR3 sequence (DNA): TGTGCCAGCACCCAGGGGGGCCCAGAGACCCAGTACTTC. The rearrangement joins TRBV12-3 or TRBV12-4 to TRBJ2-5; possible D gene TRBD1, 7 bases. Trimming took 7 bases from V and 4 from J, leaving 13 bases between them. The CDR3 covers 13 residues.

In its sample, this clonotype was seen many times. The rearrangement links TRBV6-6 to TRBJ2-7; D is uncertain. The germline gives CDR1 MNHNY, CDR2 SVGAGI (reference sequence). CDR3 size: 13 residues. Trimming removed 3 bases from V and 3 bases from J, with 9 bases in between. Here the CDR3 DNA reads TGTGCCAGCAGTTATGTCAGCCTCTACGAGCAGTACTTC. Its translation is CASSYVSLYEQYF.

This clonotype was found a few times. CDR3 in amino acids: CASSASGRTETQYF. The CDR3, as DNA: TGTGCCAGCAGTGCGAGCGGGAGGACAGAGACCCAGTACTTC. The rearrangement joins TRBV6-1 to TRBJ2-5; 9 bases fit TRBD2. Germline trimming cut 4 bases from V and 4 bases from J; bases unmatched to any gene: 4. CDR1 and CDR2 from the germline V gene are MNHNS and SASEGT. The CDR3 contains 14 residues.

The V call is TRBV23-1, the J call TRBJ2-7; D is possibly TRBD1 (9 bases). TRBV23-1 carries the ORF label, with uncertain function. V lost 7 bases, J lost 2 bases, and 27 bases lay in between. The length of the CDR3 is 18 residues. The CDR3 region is CASKPQGACGRHTYEQYF. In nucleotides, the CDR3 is TGCGCCAGCAAGCCACAGGGGGCATGCGGGAGGCACACCTACGAGCAGTACTTC.

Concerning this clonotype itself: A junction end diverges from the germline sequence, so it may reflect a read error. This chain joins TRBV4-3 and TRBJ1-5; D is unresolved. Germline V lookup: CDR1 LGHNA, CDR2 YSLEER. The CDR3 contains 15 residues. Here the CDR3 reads CASSQEASGYQPPHF. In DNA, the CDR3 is TGCGCCAGCAGCCAAGAAGCGTCGGGGTATCAGCCCCCGCATTTT.

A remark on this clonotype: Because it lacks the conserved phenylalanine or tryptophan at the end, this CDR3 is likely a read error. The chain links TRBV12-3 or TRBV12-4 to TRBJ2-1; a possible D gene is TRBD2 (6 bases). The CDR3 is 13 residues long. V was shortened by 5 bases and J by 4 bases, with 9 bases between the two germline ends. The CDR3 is CASSRETYNEQFL. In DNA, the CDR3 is TGTGCCAGCAGTCGGGAGACATACAATGAGCAGTTCTTA.

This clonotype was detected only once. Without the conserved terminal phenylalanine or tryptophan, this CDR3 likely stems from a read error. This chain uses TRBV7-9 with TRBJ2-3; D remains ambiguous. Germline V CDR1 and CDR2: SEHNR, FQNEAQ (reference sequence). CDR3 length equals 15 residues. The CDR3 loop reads CAGSSPGSSTDTQYY. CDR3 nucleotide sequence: TGTGCCGGCAGCTCACCCGGATCAAGCACAGATACGCAGTATTAT.

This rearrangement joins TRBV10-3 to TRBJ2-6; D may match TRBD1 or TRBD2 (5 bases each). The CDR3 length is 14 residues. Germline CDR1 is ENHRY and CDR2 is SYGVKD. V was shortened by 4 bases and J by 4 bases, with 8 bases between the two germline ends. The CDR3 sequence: CAISVGTGANVLTF. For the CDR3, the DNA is TGTGCCATCAGTGTGGGGACCGGGGCCAACGTCCTGACTTTC.

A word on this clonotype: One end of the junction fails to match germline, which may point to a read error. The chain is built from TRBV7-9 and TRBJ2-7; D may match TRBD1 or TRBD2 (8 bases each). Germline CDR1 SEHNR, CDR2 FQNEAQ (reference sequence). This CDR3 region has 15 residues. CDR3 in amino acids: CAGSGGQANSYEQYF. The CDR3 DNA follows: TGTGCCGGCAGCGGGGGACAGGCGAACTCCTACGAGCAGTACTTC.

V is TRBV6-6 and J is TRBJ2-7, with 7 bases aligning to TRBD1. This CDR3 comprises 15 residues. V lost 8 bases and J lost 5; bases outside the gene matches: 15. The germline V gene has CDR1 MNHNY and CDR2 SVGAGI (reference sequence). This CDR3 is CASSIIVGGHHEQYF. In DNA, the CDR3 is TGTGCCAGCTCCATCATTGTAGGGGGCCACCACGAGCAGTACTTC.